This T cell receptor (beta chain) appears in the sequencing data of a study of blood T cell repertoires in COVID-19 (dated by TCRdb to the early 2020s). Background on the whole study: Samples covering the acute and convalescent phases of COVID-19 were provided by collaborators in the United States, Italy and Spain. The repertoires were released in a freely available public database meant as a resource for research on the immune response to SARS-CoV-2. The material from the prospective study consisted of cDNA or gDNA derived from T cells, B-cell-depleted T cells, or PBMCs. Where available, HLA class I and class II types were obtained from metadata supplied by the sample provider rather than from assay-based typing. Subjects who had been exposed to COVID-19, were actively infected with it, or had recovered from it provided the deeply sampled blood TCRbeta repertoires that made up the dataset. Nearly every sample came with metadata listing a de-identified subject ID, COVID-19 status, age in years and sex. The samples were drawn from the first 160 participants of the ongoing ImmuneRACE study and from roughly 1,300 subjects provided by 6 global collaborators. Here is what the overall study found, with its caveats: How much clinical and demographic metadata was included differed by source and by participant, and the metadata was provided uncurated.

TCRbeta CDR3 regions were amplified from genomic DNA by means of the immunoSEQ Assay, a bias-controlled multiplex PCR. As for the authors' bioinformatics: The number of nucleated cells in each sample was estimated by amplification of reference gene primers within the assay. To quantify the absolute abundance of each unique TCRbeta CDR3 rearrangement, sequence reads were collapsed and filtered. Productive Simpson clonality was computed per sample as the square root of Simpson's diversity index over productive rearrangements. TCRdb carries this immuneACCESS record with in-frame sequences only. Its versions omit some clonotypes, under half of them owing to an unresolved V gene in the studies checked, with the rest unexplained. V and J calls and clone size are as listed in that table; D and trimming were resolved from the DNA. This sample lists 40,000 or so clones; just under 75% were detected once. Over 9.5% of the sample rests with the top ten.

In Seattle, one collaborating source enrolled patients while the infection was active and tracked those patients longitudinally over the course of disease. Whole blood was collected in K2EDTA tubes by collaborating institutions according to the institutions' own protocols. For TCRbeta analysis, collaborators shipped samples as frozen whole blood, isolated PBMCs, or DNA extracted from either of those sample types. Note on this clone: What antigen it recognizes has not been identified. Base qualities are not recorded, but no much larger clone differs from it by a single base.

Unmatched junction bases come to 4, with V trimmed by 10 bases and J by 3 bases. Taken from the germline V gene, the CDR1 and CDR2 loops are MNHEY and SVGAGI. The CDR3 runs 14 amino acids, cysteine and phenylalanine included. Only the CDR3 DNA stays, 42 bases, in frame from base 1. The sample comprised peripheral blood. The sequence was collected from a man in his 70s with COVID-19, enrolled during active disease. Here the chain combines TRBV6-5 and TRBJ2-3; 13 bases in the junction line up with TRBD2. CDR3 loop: CATELAGGTDTQYF. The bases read TGTGCCACAGAACTAGCGGGGGGGACAGATACGCAGTATTTT.